This record concerns one T cell receptor (beta chain) sequence. The sample belongs to a study of shared clonotypes between healthy human individuals. Per germline, CDR1 LGHNA and CDR2 YSLEER. Trimming pared 5 bases from V and 4 bases from J, leaving 14 bases between. CDR3 length: 15 amino acids. The data were produced by immunoSEQ multiplex PCR, yet TCRdb's version contains in-frame clones alone and is incomplete. The sample includes roughly 2.5 million clones, 90% to 95% seen only once; the top ten take about 0.13%. The TCR was taken from a man aged 18 to 30 in good health. The chain has TRBV4-3 and TRBJ1-4; perhaps TRBD1 as D (5 bases). Specimen: naive CD4+ T cells sorted from blood. This sample's subset: CD45RA+ positively selected. DNA of the CDR3: TGCGCCAGCAGCGGTGGGGGGGGGAATAATGAAAAACTGTTTTTT. This translates into CASSGGGGNNEKLFF.